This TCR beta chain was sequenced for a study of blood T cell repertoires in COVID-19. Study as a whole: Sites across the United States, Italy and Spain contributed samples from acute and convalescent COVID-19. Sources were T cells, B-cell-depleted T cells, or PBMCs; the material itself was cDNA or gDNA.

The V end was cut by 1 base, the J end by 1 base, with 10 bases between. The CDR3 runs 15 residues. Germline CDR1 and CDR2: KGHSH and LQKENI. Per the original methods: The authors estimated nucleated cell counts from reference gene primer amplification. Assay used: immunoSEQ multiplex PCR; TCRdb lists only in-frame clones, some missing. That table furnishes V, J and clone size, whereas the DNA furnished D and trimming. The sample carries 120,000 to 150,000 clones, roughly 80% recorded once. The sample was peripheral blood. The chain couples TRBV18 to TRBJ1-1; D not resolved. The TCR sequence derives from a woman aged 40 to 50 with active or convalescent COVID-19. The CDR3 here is CASSPRLTENTEAFF. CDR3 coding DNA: TGTGCCAGCTCACCACGTCTAACAGAGAACACTGAAGCTTTCTTT. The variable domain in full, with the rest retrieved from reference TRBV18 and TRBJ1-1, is NAGVMQNPRHLVRRRGQEARLRCSPMKGHSHVYWYRQLPEEGLKFMVYLQKENIIDESGMPKERFSAEFPKEGPSILRIQQVVRGDSAAYFCASSPRLTENTEAFFGQGTRLTVV.